This T cell receptor (beta chain) derives from a study of cytomegalovirus exposure and HLA in healthy donors. Findings of the study overall: More clonal expansion characterized HLA-associated TCR beta chains than equally common others in a later analysis.

Concerning this clone: As yet, its antigen is unknown. A read error may produce the germline difference seen at one junction end.

A multiplex PCR was run with 60 Vbeta primers and 13 Jbeta primers. The assay was immunoSEQ multiplex PCR, and TCRdb's table has in-frame clones only and misses some. The sample has 99,000 or so clones, 75% to 85% seen once. This CDR3 region has 13 residues. Looked up from germline, CDR1 is SSHAT and CDR2 is FNYEAQ (reference sequence). V is TRBV7-7 and J is TRBJ2-1; possibly TRBD1 for D (6 bases). Sequencing was done on a sample of PBMCs. The source is a male donor in good health and CMV-seropositive. The CDR3: CASSSSGVQEQFF. In nucleotides, the CDR3 is TGTGCTAGCAGCTCCTCAGGGGTGCAGGAGCAGTTCTTC.